Described below is a single TCR beta chain sequence and its context. Its antigen is as yet unknown. This sample is part of a study of Ad26.COV2.S vaccination and SARS-CoV-2 variants. As for the study in general: The authors gave Ad26.COV2.S intramuscularly, either once or twice 56 days apart. Study-level points and caveats: Vaccine and placebo recipients had similar non-spike TCR breadth. An underestimation of total T cell responses may have resulted from the TCR breadth and depth analyses.

The CDR3 sequence is 18 residues long. CDR1 and CDR2 (germline): KGHDR, SFDVKD. The ends lost 4 bases at V and 2 bases at J; junction bases unmatched: 6. As for treatment: 19 received Ad26.COV2.S at low or high dose, single or two shots; roughly five received placebo; per-sample allocation not given. Day 63 following the first vaccine or placebo injection was when the samples were taken. A Boston adult aged 18-55 years was the donor. Only in-frame clones appear in the TCRdb table, and some are missing; sequencing was by immunoSEQ multiplex PCR. The table lists roughly 350,000 clones, about 89% of them singletons.

The origin of this receptor is a person between 18 and 60 years old who received the Ad26.COV2.S COVID-19 vaccine or a placebo. The chain has TRBV24-1 and TRBJ2-1; TRBD2 agrees at 14 bases. The material sequenced was peripheral blood, taken in a trial of Ad26.COV2.S vaccine versus placebo. The CDR3 here is CATSDPSGLAGAYNEQFF. CDR3 DNA sequence: TGTGCCACCAGTGACCCGTCGGGACTAGCGGGGGCCTACAATGAGCAGTTCTTC.